This TCR beta chain was sequenced in a study of CD8 T cells in ankylosing spondylitis. This clonotype showed up just a few times. Its target is not known. The study's findings and limits: As reported, disease-linked clones showed significant enrichment in matched ankylosing spondylitis synovial fluid. Earlier studies detected some motif variants in reactive arthritis synovial fluid and blood. Characteristic of ankylosing spondylitis blood, it appeared, was a TCR beta motif comprising roughly 8 highly homologous variants.

V shed 3 bases and J shed 6 bases, with 15 bases lying between them. Germline V lookup: CDR1 WNHNN, CDR2 SYGVQD (reference sequence). This CDR3 contains 15 residues. It was by quantitative 5'-RACE with molecular barcodes that TCR beta libraries were made. TCRdb re-derived calls from the 5' RACE reads in MiXCR, one entry per CDR3 protein. The data show about 360,000 distinct CDR3 sequences, with roughly 14% seen just once and 0.95% to 1.4% held by the top ten. This receptor was taken from a male donor with ankylosing spondylitis or in good health (not recorded which). The sequencing sample was made of blood, either unsorted or a sorted T cell fraction (not recorded which). The rearrangement uses TRBV10-1 and TRBJ2-1; D is possibly TRBD1 (6 bases). CDR3 sequence reads: CASSDSGVASNEQFF. For the CDR3, the DNA is TGCGCCAGCAGTGATTCAGGGGTAGCCTCCAATGAGCAGTTCTTC.